The 4 T cell receptor beta chains presented below share a single source sample, sequenced in a study of CD8 T cells in ankylosing spondylitis. TCRdb fed the 5' RACE reads into MiXCR, producing one record per CDR3 protein. The data contain 230,000 or so distinct CDR3 sequences, about 24% of them singletons. Specimen: blood, either unsorted or a sorted T cell fraction (not recorded which). The receptors here all came from a male donor with ankylosing spondylitis or in good health (not recorded which).

This clonotype has a count of ten or more. The CDR3 DNA reads as TGTGCCAGCCTAGGGTACCGGTCCTATGGCTACACCTTC. Encoded protein: CASLGYRSYGYTF. This chain links TRBV12-3 or TRBV12-4 with TRBJ1-2; D is ambiguous. With 8 bases removed from V and 4 bases from J, the gap between germline ends came to 14 bases. The CDR3 loop spans 13 amino acids.

In this sample, this clonotype turned up a few times. The CDR3: CASSRQGIRRETQYF. The CDR3 DNA sequence: TGTGCCAGCAGTAGACAGGGCATCCGTCGGGAGACCCAGTACTTC. The V and J genes are TRBV12-3 or TRBV12-4 and TRBJ2-5, with 7 bases identical to TRBD1. With 5 bases clipped from V and 5 bases from J, the junction kept 11 bases outside the gene matches. The CDR3 spans 15 residues.

This clonotype came up a few times. V usage is TRBV28 and J usage is TRBJ2-7; D is unresolved. The V end was cut by 4 bases, the J end by 7 bases, with 11 bases between. From germline, CDR1 is MDHEN and CDR2 SYDVKM. CDR3 length equals 12 residues. In DNA form, the CDR3 reads TGTGCCAGCAGTTCTAGACGGTCAGAGCAGTACTTC. Translation gives CASSSRRSEQYF.

This chain uses TRBV20-1 with TRBJ2-4; 8 bases align to TRBD2. The V segment lost 6 bases and the J segment 0 bases; nucleotides outside the gene matches: 4. CDR3 length: 14 amino acids. The germline V gene has CDR1 DFQATT and CDR2 SNEGSKA (reference sequence). CDR3 sequence reads: CSAVRGEAKNIQYF. For the CDR3, the DNA is TGCAGTGCCGTGCGGGGGGAAGCCAAAAACATTCAGTACTTC.